The rows below give T cell receptor beta chains drawn from one sample of a study of early T cells in non-severe SARS-CoV-2 infection. TCRdb ran MiXCR on the 5' RACE reads and lists one entry per CDR3 protein. The profile covers 100,000 to 130,000 distinct CDR3 sequences, with roughly 11% appearing a single time and roughly 7.5% taken by the ten largest. What was sequenced was whole blood. The source of these receptors is an adult who was a healthcare worker with PCR-confirmed SARS-CoV-2 infection or an uninfected control (not recorded which). The CDR3 runs from the conserved cysteine through the conserved F or W. D genes are given only for firm matches. For some rows the clone size is stated as once, few or many, or as a class when expanded; others skip it.

V gene,J gene,D gene,clone size,CDR3 DNA,CDR3 protein
TRBV7-2,TRBJ2-5,TRBD2,-,TGTGCCAGCAGCTTTAATCTCGGCGGGAGTTCGGAGACCCAGTACTTC,CASSFNLGGSSETQYF
TRBV28,TRBJ2-7,-,many,TGTGCCAGCAGTTTAGGGCTGGCAGGGTCATTCTACGAGCAGTACTTC,CASSLGLAGSFYEQYF
TRBV7-2,TRBJ1-1,-,many,TGTGCCGGCAAAACCGGGACCCTAAAGGGTGAAGCTTTCTTT,CAGKTGTLKGEAFF
TRBV4-3,TRBJ2-3,TRBD2,-,TGCGCCAGCAGCCGCGGACTAGCGCTCACAGATACGCAGTATTTT,CASSRGLALTDTQYF
TRBV7-9,TRBJ1-1,-,many,TGTGCCAGCAGCTTATCCGCGGCCGAAGCTTTCTTT,CASSLSAAEAFF
TRBV7-2,TRBJ2-7,TRBD2,many,TGTGCCAGCAGCTTGGGACTAGCTAACTACGAGCAGTACTTC,CASSLGLANYEQYF
TRBV11-2,TRBJ2-7,-,-,TGTGCCAGCAGCTTAATCGGCTACGAGCAGTACTTC,CASSLIGYEQYF
TRBV9,TRBJ2-1,TRBD2,many,TGTGCCAGCAGCGTTTTGGGGACTAGCGGGAGGGCCCAAAGGAGGGATGAGCAGTTCTTC,CASSVLGTSGRAQRRDEQFF
TRBV20-1,TRBJ2-1,TRBD2,-,TGCAGTGCTAGAGATGTGCTAGCGGGAGGAAATGAGCAGTTCTTC,CSARDVLAGGNEQFF
TRBV4-1,TRBJ1-2,-,many,TGCGCCAGCACCACAGGACAGCAGAACTATGGCTACACCTTC,CASTTGQQNYGYTF
TRBV18,TRBJ2-1,TRBD2,many,TGTGCCAGCTCACCCGGGACTAGTTACAATGAGCAGTTCTTC,CASSPGTSYNEQFF
TRBV11-2,TRBJ2-7,-,-,TGTGCCAGCAGCTCCCGCGGGGGCCGGTACGAGCAGTACTTC,CASSSRGGRYEQYF
TRBV6-6,TRBJ1-2,-,many,TGTGCCAGCAGCAAAGATGGCTACACCTTC,CASSKDGYTF
TRBV10-2,TRBJ1-5,-,many,TGCGCCAGCAGTGGGTCCCTTAGCAATCAGCCCCAGCATTTT,CASSGSLSNQPQHF
TRBV5-5,TRBJ1-2,TRBD1,-,TGTGCCAGCAGCCCAGGGGACAGCGCTCGCTATGGCTACACCTTC,CASSPGDSARYGYTF
TRBV9,TRBJ2-1,TRBD2,many,TGTGCCAGCAGCGGGGGGACTAGCGTCAATGAGCAGTTCTTC,CASSGGTSVNEQFF
TRBV5-4,TRBJ2-3,TRBD2,many,TGTGCCAGCAGCTCAAGACTAGCGGGAGGACCAGATACGCAGTATTTT,CASSSRLAGGPDTQYF
TRBV4-3,TRBJ1-5,-,-,TGCGCCAGCAGCCAAATGATCCATCAGCCCCAGCATTTT,CASSQMIHQPQHF
TRBV9,TRBJ2-1,TRBD2,-,TGTGCCAGCAGCGGTCCCGGACTGAGGACTAGCAATGAGCAGTTCTTC,CASSGPGLRTSNEQFF
TRBV6-5,TRBJ2-1,-,-,TGTGCCCGTCCGGGACTTTCCAAGCGGTACACCTACAATGAGCAGTTCTTC,CARPGLSKRYTYNEQFF
TRBV28,TRBJ2-7,-,-,TGTGCCAGCAGTTTCCGGGCGGGCCGCTACGAGCAGTACTTC,CASSFRAGRYEQYF
TRBV29-1,TRBJ1-1,-,few,TGCAGCGCAGGGGATTCTGCTGAAGCTTTCTTT,CSAGDSAEAFF
TRBV6-2/TRBV6-3,TRBJ2-7,-,many,TGTGCCGGCCGTTGGGGGACCTCCTACGAGCAGTACTTC,CAGRWGTSYEQYF
TRBV28,TRBJ2-7,-,-,TGTGCCAGCGATTCTTCCGGGCACGAGCAGTACTTC,CASDSSGHEQYF
TRBV2,TRBJ2-5,-,many,TGTGCCAGTCGATATCAAGAGACCCAGTACTTC,CASRYQETQYF
TRBV5-1,TRBJ1-1,-,many,TGCGCCAGCAGCTTGCCTGGTCGTCGGCAGGGGACCCGGACCTTGAACACTGAAGCTTTCTTT,CASSLPGRRQGTRTLNTEAFF
TRBV27,TRBJ2-5,TRBD1,-,TGTGCCAGCAGTTTATTGGGACAGGGGCTGGGAGAGACCCAGTACTTC,CASSLLGQGLGETQYF
TRBV18,TRBJ1-1,-,many,TGTGCCAGCTCACCACCGTGGAACACTGAAGCTTTCTTT,CASSPPWNTEAFF
TRBV6-1,TRBJ1-6,TRBD1,few,TGTGCCAGCAGTTACCGGGGACAGGGGAATTCACCCCTCCACTTT,CASSYRGQGNSPLHF
TRBV7-2,TRBJ1-2,-,few,TGTGCCAGCAGCTACAACCGGGGTAGTGACTATGGCTACACCTTC,CASSYNRGSDYGYTF
TRBV20-1,TRBJ1-6,TRBD1,many,TGCAGTGCTAGGGACCTGGGACAGGCCCTATTCACCCTCCACTTT,CSARDLGQALFTLHF
TRBV5-1,TRBJ2-1,TRBD2,few,TGCGCCAGCAGCCCAAGGGAACTAGCGGGATACAATGAGCAGTTCTTC,CASSPRELAGYNEQFF
TRBV20-1,TRBJ2-3,-,-,TGCAGTGCTCTCTCGGGGTCAGATACGCAGTATTTT,CSALSGSDTQYF
TRBV5-4,TRBJ2-3,TRBD2,-,TGTGCCAGCAGTTCTAGCGGGGTCACAGATACGCAGTATTTT,CASSSSGVTDTQYF
TRBV7-9,TRBJ2-6,-,few,TGTGCCAGCAGCTTAGTTGGCCAGTTAGTTCCTGGGGCCAACGTCCTGACTTTC,CASSLVGQLVPGANVLTF
TRBV4-1,TRBJ2-6,TRBD2,few,TGCGCCAGCAGCCAACCTCTAGCGGGAGGGCCGGCGGGGGCCAACGTCCTGACTTTC,CASSQPLAGGPAGANVLTF
TRBV20-1,TRBJ2-7,-,few,TGCAGTGCTACGAGGACCCACGAGCAGTACTTC,CSATRTHEQYF
TRBV20-1,TRBJ2-3,-,many,TGCAGTGCTAGGGGGTACAGGGTGAGCACAGATACGCAGTATTTT,CSARGYRVSTDTQYF
TRBV10-3,TRBJ1-1,-,many,TGTGCCATCAGTGACGACGACCCCCGGGCTTTCTTT,CAISDDDPRAFF
TRBV3-1,TRBJ2-1,TRBD2,few,TGTGCCAGCAGCGCCGGACTAGCGGGAAATAGTGAGCAGTTCTTC,CASSAGLAGNSEQFF
TRBV12-3/TRBV12-4,TRBJ2-3,TRBD2,many,TGTGCCAGCAGTTCCACCGTGGGGGGGTGGGGAGCAGATACGCAGTATTTT,CASSSTVGGWGADTQYF
TRBV11-2,TRBJ2-1,TRBD2,-,TGTGCCAGCAGCTTAGTAGTCGGTAGCGGGAGGGCGAACAATGAGCAGTTCTTC,CASSLVVGSGRANNEQFF
TRBV4-1,TRBJ2-1,TRBD2,-,TGCGCCAGCAGCCGAGATGAGAGACTAGCGGATTACAATGAGCAGTTCTTC,CASSRDERLADYNEQFF
TRBV28,TRBJ2-3,-,many,TGTGCCAGCAAGGGAGCGGTGATCCTTGGAGATACGCAGTATTTT,CASKGAVILGDTQYF
TRBV18,TRBJ2-2,-,many,TGTGCCAGCTCACCACTTCGAGGCAGGGGAACCGGGGAGCTGTTTTTT,CASSPLRGRGTGELFF
TRBV27,TRBJ2-2,-,few,TGTGCCAGCAGTCCCCTAGCCACCGCGAACACCGGGGAGCTGTTTTTT,CASSPLATANTGELFF
TRBV28,TRBJ1-2,-,-,TGTGCCAGCAGAGAGAATTCGGGGAGGGGCTATGGCTACACCTTC,CASRENSGRGYGYTF
TRBV7-2,TRBJ1-4,-,few,TGTGCCAGCAGCTTAGTGAGGAGCCTCTGGGCTCAATTCTCCGAAAAACTGTTTTTT,CASSLVRSLWAQFSEKLFF
TRBV9,TRBJ2-3,TRBD1,-,TGTGCCAGCAGCGTAGAGGGCCAGGGGGCAGAGAATACGCAGTATTTT,CASSVEGQGAENTQYF
TRBV7-6,TRBJ2-7,TRBD1,few,TGTGCCAGCAGCCTTATGACAGGGAACTACGAGCAGTACTTC,CASSLMTGNYEQYF
TRBV20-1,TRBJ2-5,TRBD1,-,TGCAGTGCTAAGGACAGGGTTGGGCAAGAGACCCAGTACTTC,CSAKDRVGQETQYF
TRBV11-1,TRBJ2-7,-,many,TGTGCCAGCAGCCTAGACAGATACGAGCAGTACTTC,CASSLDRYEQYF